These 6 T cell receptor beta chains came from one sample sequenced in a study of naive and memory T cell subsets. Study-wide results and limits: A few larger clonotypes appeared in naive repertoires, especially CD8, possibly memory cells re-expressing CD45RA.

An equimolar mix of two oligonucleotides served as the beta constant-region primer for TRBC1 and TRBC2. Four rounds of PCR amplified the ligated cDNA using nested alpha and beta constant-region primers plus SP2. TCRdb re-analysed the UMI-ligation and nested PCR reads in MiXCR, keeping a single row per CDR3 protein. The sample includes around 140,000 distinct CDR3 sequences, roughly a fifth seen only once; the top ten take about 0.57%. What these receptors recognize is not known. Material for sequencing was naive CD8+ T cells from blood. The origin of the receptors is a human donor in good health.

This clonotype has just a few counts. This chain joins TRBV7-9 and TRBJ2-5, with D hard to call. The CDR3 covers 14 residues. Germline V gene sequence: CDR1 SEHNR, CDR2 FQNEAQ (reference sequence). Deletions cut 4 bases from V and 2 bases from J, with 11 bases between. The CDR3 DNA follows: TGTGCCAGCAGCTCAGAGACTGCACAAGAGACCCAGTACTTC. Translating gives CASSSETAQETQYF. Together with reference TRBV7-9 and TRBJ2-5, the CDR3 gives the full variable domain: DTGVSQNPRHKITKRGQNVTFRCDPISEHNRLYWYRQTLGQGPEFLTYFQNEAQLEKSRLLSDRFSAERPKGSFSTLEIQRTEQGDSAMYLCASSSETAQETQYFGPGTRLLVL.

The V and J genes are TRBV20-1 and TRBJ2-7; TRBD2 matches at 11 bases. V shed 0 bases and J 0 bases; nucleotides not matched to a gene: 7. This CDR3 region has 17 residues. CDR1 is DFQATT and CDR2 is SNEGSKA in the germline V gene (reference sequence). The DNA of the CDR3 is TGCAGTGCTAGAGATCCGACTAGCGGGATACCCTCCTACGAGCAGTACTTC. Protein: CSARDPTSGIPSYEQYF.

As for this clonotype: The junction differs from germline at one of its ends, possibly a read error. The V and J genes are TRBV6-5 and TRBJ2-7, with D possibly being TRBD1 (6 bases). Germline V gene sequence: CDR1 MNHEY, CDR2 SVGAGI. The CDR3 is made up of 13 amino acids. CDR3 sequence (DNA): TGTGCCAGCAGTTACGGGACATCCTCCGAGCAGTACTTC. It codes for CASSYGTSSEQYF.

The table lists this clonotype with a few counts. The CDR3 DNA sequence: TGTGCCAGCAGCTTAGGCGGCCCGCGATCTAGCGGGAGACCTAGCTCCTACAATGAGCAGTTCTTC. This translates into CASSLGGPRSSGRPSSYNEQFF. The V gene is TRBV7-6, the J gene TRBJ2-1; TRBD2 matches 10 bases. This CDR3 contains 22 residues. V lost 1 base and J lost 0; bases outside the gene matches: 18. Germline V gene sequence: CDR1 SGHVS, CDR2 FNYEAQ.

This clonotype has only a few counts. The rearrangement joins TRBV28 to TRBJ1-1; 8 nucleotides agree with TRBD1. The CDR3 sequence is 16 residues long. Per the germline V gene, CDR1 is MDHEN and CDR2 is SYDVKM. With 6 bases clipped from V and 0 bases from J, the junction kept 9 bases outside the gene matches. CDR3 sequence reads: CASSGSQQGVNTEAFF. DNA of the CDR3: TGTGCCAGCAGCGGCTCTCAACAGGGGGTGAACACTGAAGCTTTCTTT.

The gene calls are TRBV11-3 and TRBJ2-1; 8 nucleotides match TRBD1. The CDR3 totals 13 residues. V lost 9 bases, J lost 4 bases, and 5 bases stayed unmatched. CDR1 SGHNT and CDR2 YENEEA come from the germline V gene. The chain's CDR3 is CARRTGIYNEQFF. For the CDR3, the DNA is TGTGCCAGGCGGACAGGGATATACAATGAGCAGTTCTTC. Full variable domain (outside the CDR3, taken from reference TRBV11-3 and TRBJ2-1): EAGVVQSPRYKIIEKKQPVAFWCNPISGHNTLYWYLQNLGQGPELLIRYENEEAVDDSQLPKDRFSAERLKGVDSTLKIQPAELGDSAVYLCARRTGIYNEQFFGPGTRLTVL.